The clone carrying this TCR beta chain was seen ten or more times. The antigen remains unidentified. This entry comes from a study of T cells in Graves' hyperthyroidism and ophthalmopathy. Study details: Peripheral blood was acquired at first diagnosis, ahead of any therapy whatsoever. Study-level results: Most thyroid-expanded clonotypes above 0.001 were also found in blood.

From RNA transcripts, TCR beta CDR3 regions were amplified. The primer set for the first-round RT-PCR of the TCR CDR3 was HTBI. MiXCR, run by TCRdb on the multiplex PCR reads, gives a single entry per CDR3 protein. Here the sample spans roughly 250,000 distinct CDR3 sequences, 13% to 15% being singletons. The CDR3 covers 13 residues. J gave up 13 bases and V 1 base, and 7 bases lay outside the gene matches. CDR1 DFQATT and CDR2 SNEGSKA come from the germline V gene (reference sequence). This chain uses TRBV20-1 with TRBJ2-2, with 9 bases fitting TRBD1. The source is a woman between 35 and 50 years old with Graves' hyperthyroidism that later progressed to Graves' ophthalmopathy. The sample consisted of blood. The CDR3 DNA reads as TGCAGTGCTAGAGGCCCGGGACAGGGAGGGCTGTTTTTT. Translation gives CSARGPGQGGLFF.